A selection of T cell receptor beta chains follows, all from one sample in a study of T cell repertoires in cytomegalovirus infection. TCRdb passed the reads through MiXCR, listing each CDR3 protein once. The sample records approximately 400,000 distinct CDR3 sequences, roughly 31% being singletons. Sequenced: PBMCs. The receptors derive from a human donor in good health (CMV status not recorded). Some clones in this sample may be carry-over from other donors' samples. The CDR3 runs from the conserved cysteine through the conserved F or W. The order of the fields is J gene, D gene, CDR3 length, V gene, clone size, CDR3 protein, CDR3 DNA. A D gene is named only where the DNA matches it firmly. The size entry is marked missing in some rows and otherwise reads once, few, many or a size class.

TRBJ2-2 | TRBD2 | 16 | TRBV6-6 | - | CASSSESGGITGELFF | TGTGCCAGCAGTTCTGAAAGCGGGGGCATCACCGGGGAGCTGTTTTTT
TRBJ2-5 | TRBD2 | 14 | TRBV7-2 | many | CASSKRTSGETQYF | TGTGCCAGCAGTAAACGGACTAGTGGAGAGACCCAGTACTTC
TRBJ1-3 | - | 13 | TRBV5-1 | many | CASSFQGGDTIYF | TGCGCCAGCAGCTTCCAGGGCGGCGACACCATATATTTT
TRBJ2-3 | - | 14 | TRBV7-2 | many | CASSSYSGTDTQYF | TGTGCCAGCAGCTCCTATAGCGGCACAGATACGCAGTATTTT
TRBJ2-1 | TRBD2 | 14 | TRBV7-9 | many | CASSLGGALDEQFF | TGTGCCAGCAGCCTCGGGGGGGCCCTCGATGAGCAGTTCTTC
TRBJ2-6 | - | 13 | TRBV19 | few | CASNPPEANVLTF | TGTGCCAGTAACCCCCCTGAGGCCAACGTCCTGACTTTC
TRBJ2-5 | TRBD2 | 14 | TRBV5-4 | - | CASSWAGGQETQYF | TGTGCCAGCAGCTGGGCGGGGGGCCAAGAGACCCAGTACTTC
TRBJ1-2 | - | 15 | TRBV7-9 | few | CASNRPPEVDYGYTF | TGTGCCAGCAATCGTCCCCCTGAGGTGGACTATGGCTACACCTTC
TRBJ2-2 | TRBD1 | 15 | TRBV2 | - | CASNPQGALAGELFF | TGTGCCAGCAATCCACAGGGGGCGCTGGCCGGGGAGCTGTTTTTT
TRBJ2-1 | - | 14 | TRBV7-2 | - | CASSLEYRDNEQFF | TGTGCCAGCAGCTTAGAGTACAGGGACAATGAGCAGTTCTTC
TRBJ1-1 | - | 15 | TRBV6-8 | - | CASSWGRRGNTEAFF | TGTGCCAGCAGTTGGGGGCGGAGGGGGAACACTGAAGCTTTCTTT
TRBJ2-3 | - | 15 | TRBV5-4 | few | CASSLGRVDTDTQYF | TGTGCCAGCAGCTTGGGAAGGGTTGACACAGATACGCAGTATTTT
TRBJ2-1 | - | 14 | TRBV2 | - | CASKRGGLSNEQFF | TGTGCCAGCAAAAGGGGGGGCCTTTCTAATGAGCAGTTCTTC
TRBJ1-1 | TRBD1 | 16 | TRBV7-8 | many | CASRATPGQGVTEAFF | TGTGCCAGCAGAGCAACTCCGGGACAGGGGGTAACTGAAGCTTTCTTT
TRBJ2-3 | - | 15 | TRBV7-6 | many | CASSFGGASTDTQYF | TGTGCCAGCAGCTTTGGGGGAGCTAGCACAGATACGCAGTATTTT
TRBJ2-5 | TRBD2 | 14 | TRBV12-3/TRBV12-4 | few | CASSSSGSGETQYF | TGTGCCAGCAGTTCCAGCGGGAGCGGGGAGACCCAGTACTTC
TRBJ1-2 | - | 15 | TRBV6-1 | - | CASSSLTGWGYGYTF | TGTGCCAGCAGCTCCCTTACAGGGTGGGGCTATGGCTACACCTTC
TRBJ2-7 | - | 13 | TRBV3-1 | - | CASSHPPLDEQYF | TGTGCCAGCAGCCACCCACCTTTGGACGAGCAGTACTTC
TRBJ1-2 | - | 15 | TRBV6-1 | - | CASSSPRRGWNGYTF | TGTGCCAGCAGCAGCCCACGACGGGGGTGGAATGGCTACACCTTC
TRBJ2-3 | - | 14 | TRBV5-4 | few | CASRPEAPRFPQYF | TGTGCCAGCAGACCCGAGGCCCCAAGGTTCCCGCAGTATTTT
TRBJ2-7 | - | 13 | TRBV12-3/TRBV12-4 | - | CASSQGDFDEQYF | TGTGCCAGCAGTCAAGGGGACTTCGACGAGCAGTACTTC
TRBJ2-3 | - | 16 | TRBV5-8 | once | CASSLELSSSTDTQYF | TGTGCCAGCAGCTTGGAGCTATCCTCTAGCACAGATACGCAGTATTTT
TRBJ2-2 | - | 16 | TRBV7-9 | many | CASRLTGHANTGELFF | TGTGCCAGCAGACTTACGGGACACGCGAACACCGGGGAGCTGTTTTTT
TRBJ1-1 | - | 13 | TRBV6-2/TRBV6-3 | - | CASSPLTHREAFF | TGTGCCAGCAGTCCGTTGACACATCGAGAAGCTTTCTTT
TRBJ2-1 | - | 14 | TRBV7-2 | few | CASSLTYRENEQFF | TGTGCCAGCAGCTTAACTTATCGGGAAAATGAGCAGTTCTTC
TRBJ2-1 | TRBD2 | 15 | TRBV6-6 | - | CASSYSASGGLEQFF | TGTGCCAGCAGTTACTCCGCTAGCGGGGGCCTAGAGCAGTTCTTC
TRBJ2-1 | TRBD2 | 20 | TRBV7-9 | - | CASSAKKGLAGGPSYNEQFF | TGTGCCAGCAGCGCTAAGAAGGGACTAGCGGGGGGGCCGTCCTACAATGAGCAGTTCTTC
TRBJ2-7 | - | 15 | TRBV5-5 | - | CASSQSSGHNYEQYF | TGTGCCAGCAGCCAGTCTTCGGGACATAACTACGAGCAGTACTTC
TRBJ2-7 | - | 12 | TRBV2 | - | CASSELGRKQYF | TGTGCCAGCAGTGAATTGGGCAGAAAGCAGTACTTC
TRBJ2-3 | - | 15 | TRBV6-2/TRBV6-3 | - | CASSYRLGVTDTQYF | TGTGCCAGCAGTTACCGGTTAGGGGTCACAGATACGCAGTATTTT
TRBJ2-2 | TRBD1 | 15 | TRBV5-1 | once | CASSLQGPITGELFF | TGCGCCAGCAGCCTACAGGGGCCCATCACCGGGGAGCTGTTTTTT
TRBJ2-7 | TRBD2 | 16 | TRBV7-2 | many | CASSLAPSGGTYEQYF | TGTGCCAGCAGCTTAGCGCCTAGCGGGGGTACCTACGAGCAGTACTTC
TRBJ1-4 | TRBD1 | 13 | TRBV20-1 | - | CSPQGSTNEKLFF | TGCAGCCCACAGGGGAGCACTAATGAAAAACTGTTTTTT
TRBJ2-6 | TRBD1 | 17 | TRBV12-3/TRBV12-4 | - | CASSLGQRLAGANVLTF | TGTGCCAGCAGCTTGGGACAGCGGCTGGCTGGGGCCAACGTCCTGACTTTC
TRBJ2-1 | - | 17 | TRBV24-1 | few | CATSDSPAGGIYNEQFF | TGTGCCACCAGTGATTCCCCAGCAGGGGGGATTTACAATGAGCAGTTCTTC
TRBJ1-2 | - | 12 | TRBV5-6 | - | CASSLANYGYTF | TGTGCCAGCAGCTTAGCTAACTATGGCTACACCTTC
TRBJ2-7 | - | 12 | TRBV7-9 | few | CASSPQGDEQYF | TGTGCCAGCAGCCCACAGGGTGACGAGCAGTACTTC
TRBJ1-1 | - | 15 | TRBV19 | - | CASSIVEGGRTEAFF | TGTGCCAGTAGTATTGTGGAAGGGGGGAGGACTGAAGCTTTCTTT
TRBJ2-7 | - | 14 | TRBV6-2/TRBV6-3 | - | CASTLSSPSYEQYF | TGTGCCAGCACCCTGTCTAGTCCCTCCTACGAGCAGTACTTC
TRBJ1-1 | TRBD1 | 16 | TRBV5-3 | - | CASSQQDRAQNTEAFF | TGTGCCAGCAGCCAGCAGGACAGGGCCCAGAACACTGAAGCTTTCTTT
TRBJ1-6 | TRBD1 | 15 | TRBV19 | - | CASKVWDRGGSPLHF | TGTGCCAGTAAAGTGTGGGACAGGGGAGGTTCACCCCTCCACTTT